The next 7 T cell receptor beta chains were all read from a single sample in a study of cytomegalovirus exposure and HLA in healthy donors. The repertoire was sequenced with immunoSEQ multiplex PCR; TCRdb's copy has only in-frame clones and lacks some. The sample contains 130,000 or so clones, roughly 90% of which appear only once. Material for sequencing was PBMCs. These receptors all stem from a man in his thirties or forties in good health and CMV-seronegative.

The V and J genes are TRBV2 and TRBJ2-3, with D maybe TRBD1 (6 bases). The length of the CDR3 is 14 residues. V shed 6 bases and J shed 1 base, with 11 bases lying between them. From germline, CDR1 is SNHLY and CDR2 FYNNEI. CDR3 amino acids: CASRSAGGTDTQYF. The CDR3 nucleotides read TGTGCCAGCAGGTCGGCAGGGGGCACAGATACGCAGTATTTT.

The chain carries TRBV4-1 and TRBJ2-7; D is perhaps TRBD1 (5 bases). The germline V gene has CDR1 MGHRA and CDR2 YSYEKL. The V end lost 1 base, the J end lost 2 bases, and 9 bases lay between the germline ends. The CDR3 loop spans 14 amino acids. The CDR3 DNA reads TGCGCCAGCAGCCAAGTGACAGACACCTACGAGCAGTACTTC. Encoded protein: CASSQVTDTYEQYF.

The chain couples TRBV4-3 to TRBJ1-6; D is ambiguous. V lost 0 bases, J lost 8 bases, and 26 bases lay in between. CDR1 is LGHNA and CDR2 is YSLEER in the germline V gene. CDR3 length: 20 amino acids. CDR3 DNA sequence: TGCGCCAGCAGCCAAGAGCTCCTGGGCGACGTCCAAGGAATTGATTCACCCCTCCACTTT. Its protein is CASSQELLGDVQGIDSPLHF.

The V gene is TRBV5-1, the J gene TRBJ1-6; 9 positions match TRBD1. CDR1 SGHRS and CDR2 YFSETQ come from the germline V gene. This CDR3 region has 15 residues. The V segment lost 3 bases and the J segment 7 bases; nucleotides outside the gene matches: 5. CDR3 nucleotides: TGCGCCAGCAGCTACGGACAGGGGAACAATTCACCCCTCCACTTT. This codes for CASSYGQGNNSPLHF. Supplemented by reference TRBV5-1 and TRBJ1-6, the full variable domain reads KAGVTQTPRYLIKTRGQQVTLSCSPISGHRSVSWYQQTPGQGLQFLFEYFSETQRNKGNFPGRFSGRQFSNSRSEMNVSTLELGDSALYLCASSYGQGNNSPLHFGNGTRLTVT.

This chain links TRBV15 with TRBJ1-1; no definite D call. The CDR3 has 15 amino acids. V lost 1 base, J lost 1 base, and 10 bases lay in between. The V gene's germline CDR1 is LNHNV and CDR2 YYDKDF (reference sequence). CDR3 in amino acids: CATSRGYPGNTEAFF. The CDR3 DNA follows: TGTGCCACCAGCAGAGGGTACCCGGGGAACACTGAAGCTTTCTTT.

The J gene is TRBJ2-3, the V gene TRBV5-1; perhaps TRBD2 as D (6 bases). The CDR3 consists of 16 residues. V was pared by 0 bases and J by 2 bases, with 13 bases between. Germline V gene data show CDR1 as SGHRS and CDR2 as YFSETQ. The CDR3 spells CASSLVWRGLTDTQYF. In DNA, the CDR3 is TGCGCCAGCAGCTTGGTATGGAGGGGCCTCACAGATACGCAGTATTTT.

V usage is TRBV4-1 and J usage is TRBJ2-7; D might be TRBD2 (6 bases). Trimming removed 5 bases from V and 2 bases from J, with 10 bases in between. The germline gives CDR1 MGHRA, CDR2 YSYEKL. There are 13 residues in the CDR3. Written as DNA, the CDR3 is TGCGCCAGCAGCGATAGCGGCCCCTACGAGCAGTACTTC. This sequence encodes CASSDSGPYEQYF.